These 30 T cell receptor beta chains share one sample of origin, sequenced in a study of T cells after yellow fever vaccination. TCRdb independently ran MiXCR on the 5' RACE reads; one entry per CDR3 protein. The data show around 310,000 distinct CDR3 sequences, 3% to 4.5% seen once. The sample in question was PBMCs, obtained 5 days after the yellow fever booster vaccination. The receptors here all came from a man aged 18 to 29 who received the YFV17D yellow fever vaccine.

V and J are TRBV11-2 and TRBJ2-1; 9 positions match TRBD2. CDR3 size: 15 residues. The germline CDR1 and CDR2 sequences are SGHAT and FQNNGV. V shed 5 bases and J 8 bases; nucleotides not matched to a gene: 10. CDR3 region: CASSPVAGGPYEQFF. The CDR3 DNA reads TGTGCCAGCAGCCCCGTTGCGGGGGGGCCCTATGAGCAGTTCTTC. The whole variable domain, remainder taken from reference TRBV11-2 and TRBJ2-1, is EAGVAQSPRYKIIEKRQSVAFWCNPISGHATLYWYQQILGQGPKLLIQFQNNGVVDDSQLPKDRFSAERLKGVDSTLKIQPAKLEDSAVYLCASSPVAGGPYEQFFGPGTRLTVL.

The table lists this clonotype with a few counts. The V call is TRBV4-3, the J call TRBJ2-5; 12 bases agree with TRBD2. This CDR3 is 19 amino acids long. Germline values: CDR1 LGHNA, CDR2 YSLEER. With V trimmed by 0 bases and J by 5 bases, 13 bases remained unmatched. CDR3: CASSQDLVPRLAGGETQYF. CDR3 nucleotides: TGCGCCAGCAGCCAAGATCTAGTACCCCGGCTAGCGGGGGGGGAGACCCAGTACTTC.

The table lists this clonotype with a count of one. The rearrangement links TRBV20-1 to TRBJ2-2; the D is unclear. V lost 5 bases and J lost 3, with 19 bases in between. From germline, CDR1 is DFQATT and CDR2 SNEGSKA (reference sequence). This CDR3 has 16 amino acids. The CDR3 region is CSASRTALGDTGELFF. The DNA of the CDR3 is TGCAGTGCTTCGCGGACCGCCCTTGGGGACACCGGGGAGCTGTTTTTT.

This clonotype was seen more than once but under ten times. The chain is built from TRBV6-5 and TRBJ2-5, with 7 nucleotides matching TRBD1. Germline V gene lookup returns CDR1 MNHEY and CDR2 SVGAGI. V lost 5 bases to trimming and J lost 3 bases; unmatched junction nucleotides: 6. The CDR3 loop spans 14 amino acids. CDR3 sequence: CASSPAGTEETQYF. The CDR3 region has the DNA TGTGCCAGCAGTCCGGCCGGGACAGAAGAGACCCAGTACTTC.

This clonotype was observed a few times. The CDR3 sequence: CASSLAFGVVVEAFF. CDR3 nucleotides: TGCGCCAGCAGCTTGGCCTTCGGGGTAGTTGTTGAAGCTTTCTTT. The chain is built from TRBV5-1 and TRBJ1-1; D not certain. CDR3 length: 15 residues. V lost 0 bases and J lost 7, with 16 bases in between. CDR1 SGHRS and CDR2 YFSETQ come from the germline V gene.

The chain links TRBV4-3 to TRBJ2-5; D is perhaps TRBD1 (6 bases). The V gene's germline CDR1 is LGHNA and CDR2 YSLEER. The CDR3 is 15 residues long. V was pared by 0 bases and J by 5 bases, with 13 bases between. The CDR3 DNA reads TGCGCCAGCAGCCAAGACCTCAGGGGTAGGGAGACCCAGTACTTC. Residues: CASSQDLRGRETQYF.

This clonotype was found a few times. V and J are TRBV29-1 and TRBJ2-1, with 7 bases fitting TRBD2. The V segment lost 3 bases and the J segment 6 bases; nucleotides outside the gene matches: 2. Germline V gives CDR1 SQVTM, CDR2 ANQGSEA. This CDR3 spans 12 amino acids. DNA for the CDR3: TGCAGCGTTGATCGGGGGGTCAATGAGCAGTTCTTC. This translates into CSVDRGVNEQFF.

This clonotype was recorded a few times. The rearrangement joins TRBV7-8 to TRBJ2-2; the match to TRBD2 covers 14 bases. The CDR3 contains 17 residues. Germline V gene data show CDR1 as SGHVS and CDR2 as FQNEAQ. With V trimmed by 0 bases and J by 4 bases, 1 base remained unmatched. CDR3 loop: CASSLAGTSGGTGELFF. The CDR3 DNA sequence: TGTGCCAGCAGCTTAGCAGGGACTAGCGGGGGCACCGGGGAGCTGTTTTTT.

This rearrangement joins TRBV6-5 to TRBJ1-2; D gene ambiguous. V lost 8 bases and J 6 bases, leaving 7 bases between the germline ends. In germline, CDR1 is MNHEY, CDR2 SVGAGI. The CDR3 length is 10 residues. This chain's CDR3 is CASFENGYTF. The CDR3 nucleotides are TGTGCCAGCTTCGAAAATGGCTACACCTTC.

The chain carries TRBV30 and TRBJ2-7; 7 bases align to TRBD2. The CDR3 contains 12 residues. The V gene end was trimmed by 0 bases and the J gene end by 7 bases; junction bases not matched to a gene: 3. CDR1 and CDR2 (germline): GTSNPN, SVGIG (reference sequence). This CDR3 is CAWSVGSGEQYF. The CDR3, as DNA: TGTGCCTGGAGTGTGGGTAGCGGGGAGCAGTACTTC.

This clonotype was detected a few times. This CDR3 is CASSPTGGTEQYV. CDR3 DNA sequence: TGTGCCAGCAGCCCCACAGGGGGAACCGAGCAGTACGTC. The rearrangement joins TRBV11-1 to TRBJ2-7; 8 nucleotides agree with TRBD1. The V gene end was trimmed by 5 bases and the J gene end by 6 bases; junction bases not matched to a gene: 6. The germline gives CDR1 SGHAT, CDR2 FQDESV (reference sequence). The CDR3 contains 13 residues.

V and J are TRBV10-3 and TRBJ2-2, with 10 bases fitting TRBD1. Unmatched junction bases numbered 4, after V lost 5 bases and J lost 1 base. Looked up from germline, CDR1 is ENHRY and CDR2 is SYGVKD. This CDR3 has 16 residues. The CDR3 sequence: CAISPDRGMNTGELFF. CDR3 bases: TGTGCCATCAGTCCGGACAGGGGGATGAACACCGGGGAGCTGTTTTTT.

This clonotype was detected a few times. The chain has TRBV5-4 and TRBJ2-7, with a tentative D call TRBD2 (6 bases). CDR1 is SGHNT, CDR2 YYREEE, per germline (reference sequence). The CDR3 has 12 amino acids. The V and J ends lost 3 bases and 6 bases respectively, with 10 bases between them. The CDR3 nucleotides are TGTGCCAGCAGCTCGGAGGAGGGCGAGCAGTACTTC. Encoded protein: CASSSEEGEQYF.

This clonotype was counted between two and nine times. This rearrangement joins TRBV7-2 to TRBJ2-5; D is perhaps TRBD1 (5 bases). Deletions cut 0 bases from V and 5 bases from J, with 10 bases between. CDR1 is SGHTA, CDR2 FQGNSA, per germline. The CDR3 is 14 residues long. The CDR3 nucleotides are TGTGCCAGCAGCTTAGCTAGGGGTGGGGAGACCCAGTACTTC. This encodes CASSLARGGETQYF.

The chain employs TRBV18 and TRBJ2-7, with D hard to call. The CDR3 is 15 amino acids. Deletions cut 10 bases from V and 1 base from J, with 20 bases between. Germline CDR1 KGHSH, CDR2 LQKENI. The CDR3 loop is CATPRTNYRSYEQYV. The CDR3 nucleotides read TGTGCCACCCCTAGAACGAACTACAGATCCTACGAGCAGTACGTC.

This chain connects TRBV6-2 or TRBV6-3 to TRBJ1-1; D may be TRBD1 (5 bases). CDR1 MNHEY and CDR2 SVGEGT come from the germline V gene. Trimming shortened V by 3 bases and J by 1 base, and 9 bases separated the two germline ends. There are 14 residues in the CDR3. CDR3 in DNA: TGTGCCAGCAGTTATGTACAGGAGAACACTGAAGCTTTCTTT. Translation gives CASSYVQENTEAFF.

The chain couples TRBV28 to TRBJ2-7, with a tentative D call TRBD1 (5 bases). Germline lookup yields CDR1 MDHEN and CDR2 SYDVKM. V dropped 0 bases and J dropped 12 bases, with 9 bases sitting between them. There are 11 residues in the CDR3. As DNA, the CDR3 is TGTGCCAGCAGTTTATGCAGGGTAGGGTACGTC. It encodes CASSLCRVGYV.

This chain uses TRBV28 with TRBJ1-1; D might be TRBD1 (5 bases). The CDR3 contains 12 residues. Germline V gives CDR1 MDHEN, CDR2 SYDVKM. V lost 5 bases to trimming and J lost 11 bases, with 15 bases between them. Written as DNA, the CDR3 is TGTGCCAGCAGTGGAACGGGGCTCGTTGCTTTCTTT. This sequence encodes CASSGTGLVAFF.

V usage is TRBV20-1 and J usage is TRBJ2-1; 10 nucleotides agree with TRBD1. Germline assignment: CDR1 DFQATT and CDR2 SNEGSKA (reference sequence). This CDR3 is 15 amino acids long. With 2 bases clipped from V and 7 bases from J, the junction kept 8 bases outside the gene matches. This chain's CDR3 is CSARIPRTGGNEQFF. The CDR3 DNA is TGCAGTGCTAGAATCCCACGGACAGGGGGAAATGAGCAGTTCTTC.

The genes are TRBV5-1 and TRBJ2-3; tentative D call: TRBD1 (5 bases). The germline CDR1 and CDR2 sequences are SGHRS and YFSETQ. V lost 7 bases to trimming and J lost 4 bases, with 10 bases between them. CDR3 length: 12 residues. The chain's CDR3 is CASQGLADTQYF. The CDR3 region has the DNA TGCGCCAGCCAGGGTTTAGCAGATACGCAGTATTTT.

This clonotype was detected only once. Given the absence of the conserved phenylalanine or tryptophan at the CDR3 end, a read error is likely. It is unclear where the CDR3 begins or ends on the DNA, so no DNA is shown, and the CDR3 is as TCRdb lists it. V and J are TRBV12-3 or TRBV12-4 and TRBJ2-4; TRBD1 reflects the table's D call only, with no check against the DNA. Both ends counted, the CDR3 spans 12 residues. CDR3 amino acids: CASCSPRDRGYL.

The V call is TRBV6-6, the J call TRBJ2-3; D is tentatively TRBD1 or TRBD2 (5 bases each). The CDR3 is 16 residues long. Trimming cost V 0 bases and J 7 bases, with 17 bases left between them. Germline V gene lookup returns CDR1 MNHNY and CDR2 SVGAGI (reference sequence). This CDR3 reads CASSYSIGAEGNTQYF. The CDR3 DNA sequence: TGTGCCAGCAGTTACTCGATTGGCGCAGAGGGGAATACGCAGTATTTT.

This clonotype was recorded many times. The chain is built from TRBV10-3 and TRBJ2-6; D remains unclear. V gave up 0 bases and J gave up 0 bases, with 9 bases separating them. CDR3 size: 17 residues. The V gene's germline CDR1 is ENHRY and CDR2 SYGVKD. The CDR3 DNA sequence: TGTGCCATCAGTGAGTCACAAATTTTCTCTGGGGCCAACGTCCTGACTTTC. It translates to CAISESQIFSGANVLTF.

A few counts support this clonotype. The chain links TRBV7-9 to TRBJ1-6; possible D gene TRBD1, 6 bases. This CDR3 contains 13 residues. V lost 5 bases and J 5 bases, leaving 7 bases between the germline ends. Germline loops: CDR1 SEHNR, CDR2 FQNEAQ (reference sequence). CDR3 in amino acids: CASSRDNNSPLHF. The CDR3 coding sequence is TGTGCCAGCAGCCGGGACAATAATTCACCCCTCCACTTT.

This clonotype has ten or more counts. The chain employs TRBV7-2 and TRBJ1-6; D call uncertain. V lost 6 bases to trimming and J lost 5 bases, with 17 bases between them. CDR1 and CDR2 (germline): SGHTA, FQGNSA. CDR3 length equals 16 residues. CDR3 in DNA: TGTGCCAGCAGTTCTACATCCGGACGGAATAATTCACCCCTCCACTTT. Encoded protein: CASSSTSGRNNSPLHF.

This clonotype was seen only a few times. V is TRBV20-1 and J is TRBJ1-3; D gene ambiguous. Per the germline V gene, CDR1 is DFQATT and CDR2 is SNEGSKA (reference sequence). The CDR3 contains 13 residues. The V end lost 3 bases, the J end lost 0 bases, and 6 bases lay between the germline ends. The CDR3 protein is CSARGYSGNTIYF. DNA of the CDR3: TGCAGTGCTAGGGGGTACTCTGGAAACACCATATATTTT.

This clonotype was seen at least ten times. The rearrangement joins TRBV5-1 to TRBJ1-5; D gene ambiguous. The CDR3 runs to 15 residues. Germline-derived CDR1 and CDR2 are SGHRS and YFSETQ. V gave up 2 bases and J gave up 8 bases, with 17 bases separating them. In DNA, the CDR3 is TGCGCCAGCAGCTTAGACGGCACCTCCACCGAGCCCCAGCATTTT. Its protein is CASSLDGTSTEPQHF.

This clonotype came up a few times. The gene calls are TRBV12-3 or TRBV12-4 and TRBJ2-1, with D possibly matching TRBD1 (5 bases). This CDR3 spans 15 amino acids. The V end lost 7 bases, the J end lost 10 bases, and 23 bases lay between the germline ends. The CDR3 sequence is CASTLSGQGLREQFF. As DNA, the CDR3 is TGTGCCAGCACCCTTTCCGGGCAGGGCTTGCGGGAGCAGTTCTTC.

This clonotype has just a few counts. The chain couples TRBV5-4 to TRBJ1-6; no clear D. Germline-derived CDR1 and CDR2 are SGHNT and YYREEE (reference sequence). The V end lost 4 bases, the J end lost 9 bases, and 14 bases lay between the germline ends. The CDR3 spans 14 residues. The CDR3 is CASSQDLKGSPLHF. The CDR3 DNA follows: TGTGCCAGCAGCCAGGACTTAAAAGGTTCACCCCTCCACTTT.

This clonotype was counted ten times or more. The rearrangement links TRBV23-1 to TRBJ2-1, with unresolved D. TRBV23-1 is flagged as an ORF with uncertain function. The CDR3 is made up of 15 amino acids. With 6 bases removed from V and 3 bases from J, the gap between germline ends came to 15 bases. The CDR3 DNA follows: TGCGCCAGCAGGCTGGGGTTGGTCGTCTACAATGAGCAGTTCTTC. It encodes CASRLGLVVYNEQFF.